Each of the 13 T cell receptor beta chains below was sequenced from the same sample in a study of blood T cell repertoires in COVID-19. Only in-frame clones appear in the TCRdb table, and some are missing; sequencing was by immunoSEQ multiplex PCR. The sample contains 200,000 to 300,000 clones, 75% to 90% of which appear only once. Sequences were obtained from peripheral blood. Source of these receptors: a woman between 35 and 50 years old with acute or convalescent COVID-19.

The rearrangement uses TRBV5-5 and TRBJ2-5, with D unclear. Between the trimmed V and J ends, which lost 4 bases and 1 base, there was a span of 11 bases. The CDR3 length is 14 residues. CDR1 is SGHKS and CDR2 is YYEKEE in the germline V gene (reference sequence). The CDR3 region has the DNA TGTGCCAGCAGCCCCCAGCGCGTCCAAGAGACCCAGTACTTC. This encodes CASSPQRVQETQYF.

This chain uses TRBV6-1 with TRBJ2-7; 7 bases fit TRBD1. Germline CDR1 MNHNS, CDR2 SASEGT. V lost 8 bases to trimming and J lost 4 bases; unmatched junction nucleotides: 11. This CDR3 is 14 amino acids long. Here the CDR3 reads CASPTRDRPYEQYV. DNA of the CDR3: TGTGCCAGCCCGACCAGGGACAGACCATACGAGCAGTACGTC.

This rearrangement joins TRBV4-2 to TRBJ1-2; D not certain. The germline gives CDR1 LGHNA, CDR2 YNFKEQ. This CDR3 has 15 residues. V gave up 0 bases and J gave up 2 bases, with 10 bases separating them. The chain's CDR3 is CASSQETVLNYGYTF. DNA of the CDR3: TGTGCCAGCAGCCAAGAAACGGTACTGAACTATGGCTACACCTTC.

This chain links TRBV14 with TRBJ2-5, with 14 bases lining up with TRBD2. The J segment lost 1 base and the V segment lost 5 bases, leaving 6 bases of the junction unmatched. Germline V lookup: CDR1 SGHDN, CDR2 FVKESK. The CDR3 has 17 residues. The CDR3 sequence is CASSSGTSGGTQETQYF. CDR3 DNA: TGTGCCAGCAGCTCAGGGACTAGCGGGGGAACCCAAGAGACCCAGTACTTC.

The table lists this clone with a count of one. The chain recombines TRBV7-2 with TRBJ2-2; tentative D call: TRBD2 (5 bases). Germline V gives CDR1 SGHTA, CDR2 FQGNSA. The CDR3 loop spans 15 amino acids. V was trimmed by 5 bases and J by 1 base, leaving 11 bases between them. The CDR3 DNA reads TGTGCCAGCAGCCTCTTTCGGGGGAACACCGGGGAGCTGTTTTTT. This translates into CASSLFRGNTGELFF. Combining the CDR3 with reference TRBV7-2 and TRBJ2-2 gives the whole variable domain GAGVSQSPSNKVTEKGKDVELRCDPISGHTALYWYRQSLGQGLEFLIYFQGNSAPDKSGLPSDRFSAERTGGSVSTLTIQRTQQEDSAVYLCASSLFRGNTGELFFGEGSRLTVL.

The chain employs TRBV28 and TRBJ2-2, with 7 bases lining up with TRBD1. Trimming cost V 3 bases and J 6 bases; bases outside gene matches: 7. The V gene's germline CDR1 is MDHEN and CDR2 SYDVKM. The CDR3 totals 15 residues. The CDR3 coding sequence is TGTGCCAGCAGTTTTCTCGACAGGGTGGCCGGGGAGCTGTTTTTT. Residues: CASSFLDRVAGELFF.

The CDR3 DNA is TGCGCCAGCAAGGGATTCAGCGGGGGGCCCGGAGAGACCCAGTACTTC. It specifies CASKGFSGGPGETQYF. The chain carries TRBV10-2 and TRBJ2-5, with 9 bases that match TRBD2. CDR1 is WSHSY, CDR2 SAAADI, per germline. Trimming cost V 7 bases and J 4 bases; bases outside gene matches: 13. The CDR3 is 16 amino acids.

The chain carries TRBV19 and TRBJ2-3; 10 bases match TRBD2. V was pared by 6 bases and J by 1 base, with 10 bases of the junction left unmatched. From germline, CDR1 is LNHDA and CDR2 SQIVND (reference sequence). This CDR3 has 17 amino acids. The CDR3 sequence is CASRESSGGWRTDTQYF. Written as DNA, the CDR3 is TGTGCCAGTAGAGAGAGTAGCGGGGGGTGGCGCACAGATACGCAGTATTTT.

The J gene is TRBJ1-2, the V gene TRBV19; D not certain. Germline V lookup: CDR1 LNHDA, CDR2 SQIVND (reference sequence). V was cut by 7 bases and J by 5 bases, with 20 bases left in between. The CDR3 is made up of 15 amino acids. The CDR3 is CASTSNWRITYGYTF. In nucleotides, the CDR3 is TGTGCCAGTACCTCAAATTGGAGGATCACTTATGGCTACACCTTC. The variable domain in full, with the rest retrieved from reference TRBV19 and TRBJ1-2, is DGGITQSPKYLFRKEGQNVTLSCEQNLNHDAMYWYRQDPGQGLRLIYYSQIVNDFQKGDIAEGYSVSREKKESFPLTVTSAQKNPTAFYLCASTSNWRITYGYTFGSGTRLTVV.

This rearrangement joins TRBV30 to TRBJ2-2; D is ambiguous. The length of the CDR3 is 15 residues. V lost 0 bases, J lost 3 bases, and 11 bases lay in between. The germline gives CDR1 GTSNPN, CDR2 SVGIG (reference sequence). CDR3 sequence (DNA): TGTGCCTGGAGTGTAAGAGGATGGCACACCGGGGAGCTGTTTTTT. This translates into CAWSVRGWHTGELFF. The variable domain in full, with the rest retrieved from reference TRBV30 and TRBJ2-2, is SQTIHQWPATLVQPVGSPLSLECTVEGTSNPNLYWYRQAAGRGLQLLFYSVGIGQISSEVPQNLSASRPQDRQFILSSKKLLLSDSGFYLCAWSVRGWHTGELFFGEGSRLTVL.

The chain recombines TRBV29-1 with TRBJ2-1, with 10 bases that match TRBD1. The CDR3 totals 13 residues. Per the germline V gene, CDR1 is SQVTM and CDR2 is ANQGSEA. V shed 7 bases and J 7 bases; nucleotides not matched to a gene: 7. The CDR3 nucleotides read TGCAGCGCCGAAGGACAGGGGGGGAATGAGCAGTTCTTC. It yields the protein CSAEGQGGNEQFF.

The chain couples TRBV11-1 to TRBJ1-2, with 8 bases matching TRBD1. There are 13 residues in the CDR3. The V gene's germline CDR1 is SGHAT and CDR2 FQDESV (reference sequence). Losses at the gene ends were 4 bases for V and 4 bases for J; bases not matched to a gene: 2. CDR3 in DNA: TGTGCCAGCAGCTCCGGACAGGGCTATGGCTACACCTTC. Protein sequence: CASSSGQGYGYTF. Supplemented by reference TRBV11-1 and TRBJ1-2, the full variable domain reads EAEVAQSPRYKITEKSQAVAFWCDPISGHATLYWYRQILGQGPELLVQFQDESVVDDSQLPKDRFSAERLKGVDSTLKIQPAELGDSAMYLCASSSGQGYGYTFGSGTRLTVV.

This clone appeared once. The chain links TRBV6-5 to TRBJ1-2; 7 nucleotides line up with TRBD1. J gave up 0 bases and V 7 bases, and 5 bases lay outside the gene matches. The CDR3 runs to 14 residues. CDR1 and CDR2 (germline): MNHEY, SVGAGI. The CDR3 nucleotides are TGTGCCAGCATTGGGGGGACAGCTAACTATGGCTACACCTTC. Residues: CASIGGTANYGYTF.